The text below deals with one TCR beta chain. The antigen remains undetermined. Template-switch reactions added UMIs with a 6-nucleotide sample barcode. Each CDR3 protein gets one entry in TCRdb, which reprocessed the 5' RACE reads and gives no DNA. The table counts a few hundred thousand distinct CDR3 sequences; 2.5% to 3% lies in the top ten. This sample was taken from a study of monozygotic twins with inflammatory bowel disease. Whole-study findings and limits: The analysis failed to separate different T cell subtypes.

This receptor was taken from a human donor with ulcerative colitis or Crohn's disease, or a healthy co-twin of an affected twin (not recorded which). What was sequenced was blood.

CDR3 in amino acids: CASSQGTGEYTGELFF. This chain links TRBV4-2 with TRBJ2-2; TCRdb reports TRBD1, a call that lacks DNA to check it against. The CDR3 has 16 residues. Germline-derived CDR1 and CDR2 are LGHNA and YNFKEQ.